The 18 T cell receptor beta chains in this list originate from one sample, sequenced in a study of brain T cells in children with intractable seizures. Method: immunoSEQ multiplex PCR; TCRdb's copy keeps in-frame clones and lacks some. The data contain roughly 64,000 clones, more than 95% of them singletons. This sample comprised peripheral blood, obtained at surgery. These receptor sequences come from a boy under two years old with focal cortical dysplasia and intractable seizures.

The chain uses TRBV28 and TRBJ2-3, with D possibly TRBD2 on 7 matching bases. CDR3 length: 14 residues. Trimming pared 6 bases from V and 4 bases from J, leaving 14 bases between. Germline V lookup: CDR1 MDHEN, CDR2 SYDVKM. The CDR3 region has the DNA TGTGCCAGCAGCCTAGGGGGGGCATCAGATACGCAGTATTTT. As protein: CASSLGGASDTQYF.

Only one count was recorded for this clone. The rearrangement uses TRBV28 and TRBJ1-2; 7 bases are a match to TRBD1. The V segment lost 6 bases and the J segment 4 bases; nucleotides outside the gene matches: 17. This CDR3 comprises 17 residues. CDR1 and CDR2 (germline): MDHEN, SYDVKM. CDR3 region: CASRFYIRNRGPYGYTF. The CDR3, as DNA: TGTGCCAGCAGGTTCTATATTCGGAACAGGGGTCCCTATGGCTACACCTTC.

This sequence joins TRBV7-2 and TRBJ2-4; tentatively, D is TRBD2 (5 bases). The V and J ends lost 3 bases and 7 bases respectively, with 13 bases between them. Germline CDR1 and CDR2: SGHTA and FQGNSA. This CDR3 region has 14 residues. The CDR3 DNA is TGTGCCAGCAGCTTTACTAGAACCCCTAACATTCAGTACTTC. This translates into CASSFTRTPNIQYF. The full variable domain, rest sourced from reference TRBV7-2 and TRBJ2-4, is GAGVSQSPSNKVTEKGKDVELRCDPISGHTALYWYRQSLGQGLEFLIYFQGNSAPDKSGLPSDRFSAERTGGSVSTLTIQRTQQEDSAVYLCASSFTRTPNIQYFGAGTRLSVL.

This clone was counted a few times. CDR3 coding DNA: TGTGCCAGCAGCTACGATCGGGGCGGGGATGGCTACACCTTC. Translation: CASSYDRGGDGYTF. This rearrangement joins TRBV7-9 to TRBJ1-2; tentatively, D is TRBD1 (5 bases). V shed 4 bases and J shed 6 bases, with 15 bases lying between them. CDR3 length equals 14 residues. Germline V gene sequence: CDR1 SEHNR, CDR2 FQNEAQ (reference sequence).

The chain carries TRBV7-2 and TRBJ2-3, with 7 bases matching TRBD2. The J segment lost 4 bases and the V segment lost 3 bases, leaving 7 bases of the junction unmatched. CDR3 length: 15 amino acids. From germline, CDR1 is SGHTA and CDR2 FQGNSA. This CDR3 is CASSFRLADPDTQYF. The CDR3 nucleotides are TGTGCCAGCAGCTTCCGCCTAGCGGACCCAGATACGCAGTATTTT.

The CDR3 DNA is TGTGCCAGCAGCTTAGACGGTAGCAACAATGAGCAGTTCTTC. Residues: CASSLDGSNNEQFF. This chain links TRBV7-2 with TRBJ2-1; D unresolved. Germline loops: CDR1 SGHTA, CDR2 FQGNSA. V lost 1 base and J lost 5, with 9 bases in between. This CDR3 comprises 14 residues. Filled out from reference TRBV7-2 and TRBJ2-1, the complete variable domain reads GAGVSQSPSNKVTEKGKDVELRCDPISGHTALYWYRQSLGQGLEFLIYFQGNSAPDKSGLPSDRFSAERTGGSVSTLTIQRTQQEDSAVYLCASSLDGSNNEQFFGPGTRLTVL.

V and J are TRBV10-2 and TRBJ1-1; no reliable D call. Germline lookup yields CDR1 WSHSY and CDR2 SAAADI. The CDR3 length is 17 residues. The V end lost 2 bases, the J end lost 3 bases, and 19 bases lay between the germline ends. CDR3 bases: TGCGCCAGCAGTGAGGTAGGCAGGCGGGGTGTGGACACTGAAGCTTTCTTT. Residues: CASSEVGRRGVDTEAFF.

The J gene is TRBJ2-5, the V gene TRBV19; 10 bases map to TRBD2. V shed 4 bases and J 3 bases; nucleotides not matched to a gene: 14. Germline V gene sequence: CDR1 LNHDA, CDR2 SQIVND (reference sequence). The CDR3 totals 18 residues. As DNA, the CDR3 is TGTGCCAGTAGTAGGGGACTAGCGCTTCGGATGGGTAAAGAGACCCAGTACTTC. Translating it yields CASSRGLALRMGKETQYF. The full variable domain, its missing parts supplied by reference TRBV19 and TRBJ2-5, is DGGITQSPKYLFRKEGQNVTLSCEQNLNHDAMYWYRQDPGQGLRLIYYSQIVNDFQKGDIAEGYSVSREKKESFPLTVTSAQKNPTAFYLCASSRGLALRMGKETQYFGPGTRLLVL.

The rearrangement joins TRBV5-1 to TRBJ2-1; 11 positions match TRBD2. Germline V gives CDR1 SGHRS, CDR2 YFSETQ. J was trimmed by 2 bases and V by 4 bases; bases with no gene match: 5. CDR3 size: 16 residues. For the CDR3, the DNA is TGCGCCAGCAGCACCTATAGCGGGGGGGCCTACAATGAGCAGTTCTTC. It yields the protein CASSTYSGGAYNEQFF.

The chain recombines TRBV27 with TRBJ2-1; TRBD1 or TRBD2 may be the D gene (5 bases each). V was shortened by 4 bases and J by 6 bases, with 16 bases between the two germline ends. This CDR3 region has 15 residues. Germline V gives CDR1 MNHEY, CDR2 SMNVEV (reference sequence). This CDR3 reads CASSSTGTLINEQFF. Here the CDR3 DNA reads TGTGCCAGCAGTTCCACCGGGACGCTAATCAATGAGCAGTTCTTC.

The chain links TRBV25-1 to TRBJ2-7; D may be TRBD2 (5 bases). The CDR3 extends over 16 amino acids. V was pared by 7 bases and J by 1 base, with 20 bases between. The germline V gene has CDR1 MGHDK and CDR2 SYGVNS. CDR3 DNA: TGTGCCAGCACCCCCCCTGCGGGTGTTGGATCCTACGAGCAGTACTTC. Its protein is CASTPPAGVGSYEQYF.

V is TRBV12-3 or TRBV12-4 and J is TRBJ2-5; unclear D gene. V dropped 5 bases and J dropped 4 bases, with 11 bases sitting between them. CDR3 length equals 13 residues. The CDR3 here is CASSPGLGETQYF. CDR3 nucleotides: TGTGCCAGCAGTCCCGGGCTGGGAGAGACCCAGTACTTC.

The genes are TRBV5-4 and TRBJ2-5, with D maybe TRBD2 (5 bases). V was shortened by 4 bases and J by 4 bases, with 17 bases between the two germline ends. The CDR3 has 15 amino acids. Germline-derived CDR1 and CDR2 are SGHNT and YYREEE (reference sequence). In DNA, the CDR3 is TGTGCCAGCAGCCGCGCCGGCGGGCCGGGAGAGACCCAGTACTTC. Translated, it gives CASSRAGGPGETQYF.

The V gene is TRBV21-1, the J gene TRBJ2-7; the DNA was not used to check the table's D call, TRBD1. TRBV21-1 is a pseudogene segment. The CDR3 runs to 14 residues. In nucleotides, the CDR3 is TGTGCCAGCAGCAAAGGACAGGGCTCCTACGAGCAGTACTTC. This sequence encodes CASSKGQGSYEQYF.

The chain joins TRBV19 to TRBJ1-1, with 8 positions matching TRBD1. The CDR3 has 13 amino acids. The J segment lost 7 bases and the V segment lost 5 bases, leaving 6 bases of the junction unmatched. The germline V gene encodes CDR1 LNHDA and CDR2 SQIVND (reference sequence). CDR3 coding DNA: TGTGCCAGTAGTCCGACAGGGGCGGGTGAAGCTTTCTTT. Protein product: CASSPTGAGEAFF.

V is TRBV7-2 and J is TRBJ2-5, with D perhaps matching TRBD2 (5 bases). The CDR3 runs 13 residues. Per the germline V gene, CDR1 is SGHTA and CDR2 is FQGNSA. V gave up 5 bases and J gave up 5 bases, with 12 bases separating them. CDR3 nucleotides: TGTGCCAGCAGCATCTACCCGGGGGAGACCCAGTACTTC. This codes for CASSIYPGETQYF.

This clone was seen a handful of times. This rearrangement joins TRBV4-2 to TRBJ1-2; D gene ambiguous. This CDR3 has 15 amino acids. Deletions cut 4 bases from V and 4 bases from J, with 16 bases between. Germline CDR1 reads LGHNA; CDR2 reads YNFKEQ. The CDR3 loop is CASSPLGNGIYGYTF. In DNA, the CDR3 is TGTGCCAGCAGCCCCCTCGGGAACGGAATCTATGGCTACACCTTC.

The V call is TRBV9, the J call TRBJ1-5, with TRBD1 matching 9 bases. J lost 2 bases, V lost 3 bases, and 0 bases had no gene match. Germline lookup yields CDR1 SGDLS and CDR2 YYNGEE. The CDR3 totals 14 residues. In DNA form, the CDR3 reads TGTGCCAGCAGCGGGACAGGGGGCAATCAGCCCCAGCATTTT. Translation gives CASSGTGGNQPQHF.